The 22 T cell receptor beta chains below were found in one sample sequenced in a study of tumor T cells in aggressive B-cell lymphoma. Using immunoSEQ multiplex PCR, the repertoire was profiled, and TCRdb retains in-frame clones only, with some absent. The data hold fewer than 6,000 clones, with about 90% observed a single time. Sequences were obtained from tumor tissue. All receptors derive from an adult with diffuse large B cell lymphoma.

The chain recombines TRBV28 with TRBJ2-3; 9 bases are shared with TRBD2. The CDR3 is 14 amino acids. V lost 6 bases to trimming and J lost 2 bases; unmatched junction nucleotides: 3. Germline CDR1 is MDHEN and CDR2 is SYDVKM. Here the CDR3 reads CASSAGGFTDTQYF. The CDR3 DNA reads TGTGCCAGCAGCGCGGGGGGGTTCACAGATACGCAGTATTTT.

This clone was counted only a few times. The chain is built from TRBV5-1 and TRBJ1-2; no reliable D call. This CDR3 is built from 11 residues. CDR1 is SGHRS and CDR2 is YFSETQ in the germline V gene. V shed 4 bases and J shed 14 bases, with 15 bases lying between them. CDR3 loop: CASSLTGESTF. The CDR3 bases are TGCGCCAGCAGCCTGACTGGAGAATCGACCTTC.

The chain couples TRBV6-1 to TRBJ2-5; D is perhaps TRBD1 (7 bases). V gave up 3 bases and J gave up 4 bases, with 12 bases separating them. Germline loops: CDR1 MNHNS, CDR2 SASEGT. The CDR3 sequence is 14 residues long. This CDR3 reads CASSDFQGGETQYF. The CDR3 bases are TGTGCCAGCAGTGACTTCCAGGGGGGAGAGACCCAGTACTTC.

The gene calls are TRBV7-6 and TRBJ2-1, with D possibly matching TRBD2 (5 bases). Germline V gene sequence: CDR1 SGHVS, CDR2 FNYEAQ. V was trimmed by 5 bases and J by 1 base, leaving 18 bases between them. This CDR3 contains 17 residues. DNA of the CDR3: TGTGCCAGCAGCCAAACTGGCCTAGCATGGTCCTACAATGAGCAGTTCTTC. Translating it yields CASSQTGLAWSYNEQFF.

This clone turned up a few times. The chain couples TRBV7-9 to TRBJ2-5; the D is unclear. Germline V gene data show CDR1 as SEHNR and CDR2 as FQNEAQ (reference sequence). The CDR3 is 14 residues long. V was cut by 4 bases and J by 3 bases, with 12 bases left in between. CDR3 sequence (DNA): TGTGCCAGCAGCTCTACACAAACTAAAGAGACCCAGTACTTC. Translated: CASSSTQTKETQYF. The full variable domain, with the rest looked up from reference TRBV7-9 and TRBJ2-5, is DTGVSQNPRHKITKRGQNVTFRCDPISEHNRLYWYRQTLGQGPEFLTYFQNEAQLEKSRLLSDRFSAERPKGSFSTLEIQRTEQGDSAMYLCASSSTQTKETQYFGPGTRLLVL.

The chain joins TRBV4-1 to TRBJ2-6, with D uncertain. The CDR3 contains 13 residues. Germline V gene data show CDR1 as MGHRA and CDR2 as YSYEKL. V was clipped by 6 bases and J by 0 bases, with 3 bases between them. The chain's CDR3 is CASSLSGANVLTF. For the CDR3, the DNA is TGCGCCAGCAGTCTCTCTGGGGCCAACGTCCTGACTTTC.

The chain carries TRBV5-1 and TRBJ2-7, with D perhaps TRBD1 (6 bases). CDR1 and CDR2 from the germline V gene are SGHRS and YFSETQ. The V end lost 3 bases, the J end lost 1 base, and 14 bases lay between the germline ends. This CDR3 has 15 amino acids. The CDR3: CASSSSVDRSYEQYF. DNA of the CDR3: TGCGCCAGCAGCTCTTCGGTGGACAGATCCTACGAGCAGTACTTC.

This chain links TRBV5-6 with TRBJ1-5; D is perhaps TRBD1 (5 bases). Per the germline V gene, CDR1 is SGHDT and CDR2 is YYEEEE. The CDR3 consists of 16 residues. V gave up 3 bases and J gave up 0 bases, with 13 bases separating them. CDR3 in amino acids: CASSWGGVYSNQPQHF. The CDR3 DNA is TGTGCCAGCAGCTGGGGGGGGGTCTATAGCAATCAGCCCCAGCATTTT.

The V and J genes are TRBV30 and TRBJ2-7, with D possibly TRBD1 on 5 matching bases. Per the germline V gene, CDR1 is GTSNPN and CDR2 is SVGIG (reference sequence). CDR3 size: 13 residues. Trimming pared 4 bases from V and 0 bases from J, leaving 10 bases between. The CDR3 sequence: CAWNWGASYEQYF. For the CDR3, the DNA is TGTGCCTGGAATTGGGGCGCCTCCTACGAGCAGTACTTC. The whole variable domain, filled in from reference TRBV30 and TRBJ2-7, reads SQTIHQWPATLVQPVGSPLSLECTVEGTSNPNLYWYRQAAGRGLQLLFYSVGIGQISSEVPQNLSASRPQDRQFILSSKKLLLSDSGFYLCAWNWGASYEQYFGPGTRLTVT.

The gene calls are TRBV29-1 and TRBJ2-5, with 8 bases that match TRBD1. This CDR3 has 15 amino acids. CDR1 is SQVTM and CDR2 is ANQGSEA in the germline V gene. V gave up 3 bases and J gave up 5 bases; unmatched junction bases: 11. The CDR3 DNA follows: TGCAGCGTTGAGACCCTGGACAGGGCGGTGGAGACCCAGTACTTC. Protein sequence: CSVETLDRAVETQYF.

This CDR3 reads CASSLQGASTEAFF. The CDR3 coding sequence is TGTGCCAGCAGCCTACAGGGGGCTAGCACTGAAGCTTTCTTT. The V call is TRBV11-2, the J call TRBJ1-1, with TRBD1 identical over 9 bases. V lost 5 bases and J lost 4; bases outside the gene matches: 5. Germline V gene data show CDR1 as SGHAT and CDR2 as FQNNGV. This CDR3 comprises 14 residues.

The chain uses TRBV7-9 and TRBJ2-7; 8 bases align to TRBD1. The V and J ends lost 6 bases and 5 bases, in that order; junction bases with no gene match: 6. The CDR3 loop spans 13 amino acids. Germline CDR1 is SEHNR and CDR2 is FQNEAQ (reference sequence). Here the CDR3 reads CASRRQGSDEQYF. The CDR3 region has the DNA TGTGCCAGCAGACGACAGGGGTCGGACGAGCAGTACTTC.

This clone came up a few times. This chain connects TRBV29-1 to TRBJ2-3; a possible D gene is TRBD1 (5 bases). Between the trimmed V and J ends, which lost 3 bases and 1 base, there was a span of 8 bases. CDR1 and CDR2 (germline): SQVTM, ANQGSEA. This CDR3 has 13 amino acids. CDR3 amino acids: CSVDWGGTDTQYF. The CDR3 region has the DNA TGCAGCGTTGACTGGGGCGGCACAGATACGCAGTATTTT.

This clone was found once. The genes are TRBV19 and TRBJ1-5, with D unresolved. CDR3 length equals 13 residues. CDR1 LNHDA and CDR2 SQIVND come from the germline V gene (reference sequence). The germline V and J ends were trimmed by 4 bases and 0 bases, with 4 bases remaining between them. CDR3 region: CASSTNSNQPQHF. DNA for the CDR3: TGTGCCAGTAGTACCAATAGCAATCAGCCCCAGCATTTT.

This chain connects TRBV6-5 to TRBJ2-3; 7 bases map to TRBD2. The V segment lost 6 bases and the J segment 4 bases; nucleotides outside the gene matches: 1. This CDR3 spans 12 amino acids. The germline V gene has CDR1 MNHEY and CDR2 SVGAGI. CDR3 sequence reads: CASRTSSDTQYF. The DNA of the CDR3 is TGTGCCAGCAGGACTAGCTCAGATACGCAGTATTTT.

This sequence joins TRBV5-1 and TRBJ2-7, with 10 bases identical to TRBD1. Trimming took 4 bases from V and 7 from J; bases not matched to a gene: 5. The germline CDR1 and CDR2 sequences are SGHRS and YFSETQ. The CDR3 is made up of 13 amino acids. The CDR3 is CASSGTGDHEQYF. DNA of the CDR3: TGCGCCAGCAGCGGGACAGGGGACCATGAGCAGTACTTC.

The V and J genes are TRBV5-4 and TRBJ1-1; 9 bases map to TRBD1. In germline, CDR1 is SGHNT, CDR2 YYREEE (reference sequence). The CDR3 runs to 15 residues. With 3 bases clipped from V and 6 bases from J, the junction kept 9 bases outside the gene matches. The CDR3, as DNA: TGTGCCAGCAGCTGGGACAGGGTTTTAATGGCTGAAGCTTTCTTT. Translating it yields CASSWDRVLMAEAFF.

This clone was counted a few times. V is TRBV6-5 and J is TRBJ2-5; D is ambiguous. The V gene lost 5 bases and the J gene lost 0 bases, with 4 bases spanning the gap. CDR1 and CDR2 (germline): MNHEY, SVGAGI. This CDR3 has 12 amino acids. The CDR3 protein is CASSPNQETQYF. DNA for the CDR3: TGTGCCAGCAGTCCCAACCAAGAGACCCAGTACTTC.

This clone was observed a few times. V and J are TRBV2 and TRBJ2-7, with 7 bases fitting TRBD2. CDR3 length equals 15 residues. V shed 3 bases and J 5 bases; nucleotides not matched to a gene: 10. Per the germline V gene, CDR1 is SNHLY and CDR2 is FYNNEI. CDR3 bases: TGTGCCAGCAGTGATCGGGGCGGGAGTCGGGACGAGCAGTACTTC. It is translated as CASSDRGGSRDEQYF.

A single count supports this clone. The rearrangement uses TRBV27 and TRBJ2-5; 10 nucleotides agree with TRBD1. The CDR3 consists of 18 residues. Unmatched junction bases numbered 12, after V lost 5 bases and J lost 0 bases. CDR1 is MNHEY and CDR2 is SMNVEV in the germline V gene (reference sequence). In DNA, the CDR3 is TGTGCCAGCAGTCAACGACAGGGGGCATTCCAGTACCAAGAGACCCAGTACTTC. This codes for CASSQRQGAFQYQETQYF.

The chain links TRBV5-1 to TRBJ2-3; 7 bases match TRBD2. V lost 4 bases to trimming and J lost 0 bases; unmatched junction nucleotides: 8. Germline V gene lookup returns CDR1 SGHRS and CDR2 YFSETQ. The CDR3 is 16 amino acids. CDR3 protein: CASSPGVGGSTDTQYF. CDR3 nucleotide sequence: TGCGCCAGCAGCCCCGGTGTGGGGGGGAGCACAGATACGCAGTATTTT.

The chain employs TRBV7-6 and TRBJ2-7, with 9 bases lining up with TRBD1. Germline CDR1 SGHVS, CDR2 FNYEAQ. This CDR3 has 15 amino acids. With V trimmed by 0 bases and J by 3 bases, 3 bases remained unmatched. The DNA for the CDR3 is TGTGCCAGCAGCTTAGCGGGACAGGGTCACTACGAGCAGTACTTC. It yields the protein CASSLAGQGHYEQYF.